This T cell receptor beta chain stems from a study of blood T cell repertoires in COVID-19. Study context: Acute-phase and convalescent COVID-19 samples originated in the United States, Italy and Spain. From T cells, B-cell-depleted T cells, or PBMCs came the material, which was cDNA or gDNA.

J lost 3 bases, V lost 3 bases, and 0 bases had no gene match. The germline V gene encodes CDR1 SGHTA and CDR2 FQGNSA. CDR3 length: 13 amino acids. A few counts support this clone. Assay used: immunoSEQ multiplex PCR; TCRdb lists only in-frame clones, some missing. The sample lists 60,000 to 70,000 clones; 88% were seen once. Specimen: peripheral blood. The sequence came from a woman in her sixties with COVID-19, enrolled during active disease. The rearrangement joins TRBV7-2 to TRBJ1-2, with TRBD1 matching 8 bases. The CDR3 DNA reads as TGTGCCAGCAGCTTGGGACAGGACTATGGCTACACCTTC. Its translation: CASSLGQDYGYTF.